This T cell receptor (beta chain) was sequenced for a study of OX40 agonist ivuxolimab in advanced cancers. Study-wide context: Intravenous ivuxolimab at 0.01 to 10 mg/kg was given to patients every 2 weeks. The diagnoses of dose-escalation patients were hepatocellular carcinoma, melanoma, renal cell or head and neck cancer. Three partial responders included one hepatocellular carcinoma patient and two cutaneous melanoma patients.

The assay was immunoSEQ multiplex PCR, and TCRdb's table has in-frame clones only and misses some. Here the sample spans around 56,000 clones, around 75% being singletons. This specimen was CD4+ or CD8+ T cells sorted from blood, taken in a trial of the OX40 agonist ivuxolimab. This clonotype was obtained from an adult with an advanced solid tumor such as melanoma, head and neck, liver or kidney cancer.

The CDR3 DNA sequence: TGTGCCAGTAGTATGGCAGGGTCGACCTTTACCCGAACCACTAGCACAGATACGCAGTATTTT. Its protein product is CASSMAGSTFTRTTSTDTQYF. The chain uses TRBV19 and TRBJ2-3, with D possibly matching TRBD1 (5 bases). The V gene lost 3 bases and the J gene lost 0 bases, with 28 bases spanning the gap. The CDR3 covers 21 residues. From germline, CDR1 is LNHDA and CDR2 SQIVND (reference sequence).